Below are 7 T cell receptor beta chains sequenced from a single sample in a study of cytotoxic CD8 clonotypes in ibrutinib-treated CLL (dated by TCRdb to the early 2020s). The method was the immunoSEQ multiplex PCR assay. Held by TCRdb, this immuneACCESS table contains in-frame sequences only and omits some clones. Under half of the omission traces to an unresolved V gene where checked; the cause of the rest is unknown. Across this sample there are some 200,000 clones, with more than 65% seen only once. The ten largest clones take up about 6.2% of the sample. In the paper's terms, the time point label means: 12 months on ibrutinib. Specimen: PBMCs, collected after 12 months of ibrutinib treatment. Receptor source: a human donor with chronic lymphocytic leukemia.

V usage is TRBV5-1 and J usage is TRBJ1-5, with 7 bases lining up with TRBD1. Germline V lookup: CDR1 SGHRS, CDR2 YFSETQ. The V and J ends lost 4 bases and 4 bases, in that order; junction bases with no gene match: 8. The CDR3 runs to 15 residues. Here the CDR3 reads CASSRWTGLNQPQHF. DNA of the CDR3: TGCGCCAGCAGCCGGTGGACAGGCCTTAATCAGCCCCAGCATTTT.

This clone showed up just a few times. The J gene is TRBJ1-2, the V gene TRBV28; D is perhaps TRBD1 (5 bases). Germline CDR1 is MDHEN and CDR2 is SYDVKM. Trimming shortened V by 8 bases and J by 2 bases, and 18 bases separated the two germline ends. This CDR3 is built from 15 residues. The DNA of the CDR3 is TGTGCCAGCTCTACCTTGGGGGAAGGGAACTATGGCTACACCTTC. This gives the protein CASSTLGEGNYGYTF.

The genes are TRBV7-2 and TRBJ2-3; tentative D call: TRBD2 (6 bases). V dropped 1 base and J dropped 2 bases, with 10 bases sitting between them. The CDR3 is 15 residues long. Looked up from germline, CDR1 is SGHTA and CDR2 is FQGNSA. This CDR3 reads CASSLVGGPTDTQYF. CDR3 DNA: TGTGCCAGCAGCTTAGTCGGGGGACCCACAGATACGCAGTATTTT.

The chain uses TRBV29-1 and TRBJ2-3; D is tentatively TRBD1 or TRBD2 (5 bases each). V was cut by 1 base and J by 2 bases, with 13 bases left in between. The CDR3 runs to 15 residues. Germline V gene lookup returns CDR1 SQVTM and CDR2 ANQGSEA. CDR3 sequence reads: CSVEVGWGTTDTQYF. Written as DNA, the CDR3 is TGCAGCGTTGAAGTAGGGTGGGGGACCACAGATACGCAGTATTTT.

The CDR3 loop is CAWRGTGATNEKLFF. As DNA, the CDR3 is TGTGCCTGGAGGGGGACCGGAGCGACTAATGAAAAACTGTTTTTT. This chain connects TRBV30 to TRBJ1-4, with a possible D match to TRBD1 (5 bases). The CDR3 length is 15 residues. CDR1 is GTSNPN, CDR2 SVGIG, per germline (reference sequence). V was shortened by 3 bases and J by 2 bases, with 13 bases between the two germline ends.

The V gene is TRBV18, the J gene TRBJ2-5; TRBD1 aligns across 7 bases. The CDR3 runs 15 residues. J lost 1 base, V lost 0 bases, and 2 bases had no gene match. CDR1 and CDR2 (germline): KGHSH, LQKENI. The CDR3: CASSPPGTAQETQYF. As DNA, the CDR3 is TGTGCCAGCTCACCACCAGGGACAGCCCAAGAGACCCAGTACTTC.

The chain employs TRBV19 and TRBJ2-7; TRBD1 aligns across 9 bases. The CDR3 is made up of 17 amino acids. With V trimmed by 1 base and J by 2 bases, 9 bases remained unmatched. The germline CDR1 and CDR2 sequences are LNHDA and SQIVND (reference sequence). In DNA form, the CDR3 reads TGTGCCAGTAGTATAGCCGCCGGGACAGGGAACCCCTACGAGCAGTACTTC. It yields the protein CASSIAAGTGNPYEQYF.